A single sample is the source of the 25 T cell receptor beta chains below, sequenced in a study of shared clonotypes between healthy human individuals. Method: immunoSEQ multiplex PCR; TCRdb's copy keeps in-frame clones and lacks some. The data contain under 650,000 clones, 96% of them singletons. Sequencing used naive CD4+ T cells sorted from blood. Regarding subset: CD45RA+ positively selected. These receptor sequences come from a woman younger than 45 in good health.

This clone was picked up one time. This chain uses TRBV6-6 with TRBJ2-4; perhaps TRBD1 as D (5 bases). The CDR3 length is 16 residues. From germline, CDR1 is MNHNY and CDR2 SVGAGI (reference sequence). V gave up 3 bases and J gave up 5 bases, with 17 bases separating them. The CDR3 is CASSYAFDSVENIQYF. CDR3 sequence (DNA): TGTGCCAGCAGTTATGCTTTTGACAGTGTTGAAAACATTCAGTACTTC.

The V gene is TRBV2, the J gene TRBJ1-5, with 8 bases fitting TRBD1. This CDR3 is 14 amino acids long. Germline CDR1 SNHLY, CDR2 FYNNEI. V lost 8 bases to trimming and J lost 3 bases; unmatched junction nucleotides: 6. The CDR3 region has the DNA TGTGCCAGCGGTACAGGGGGATCCAATCAGCCCCAGCATTTT. Protein: CASGTGGSNQPQHF.

This chain joins TRBV5-1 and TRBJ2-3; tentative D call: TRBD1 (6 bases). Looked up from germline, CDR1 is SGHRS and CDR2 is YFSETQ. Trimming pared 2 bases from V and 5 bases from J, leaving 18 bases between. The CDR3 covers 16 residues. The CDR3 sequence: CASSLVPQQGRDTQYF. CDR3 bases: TGCGCCAGCAGCTTAGTCCCCCAGCAGGGGAGAGATACGCAGTATTTT.

This chain links TRBV18 with TRBJ2-7, with D tentatively TRBD1 or TRBD2 (5 bases each). Germline V CDR1 and CDR2: KGHSH, LQKENI. The CDR3 length is 14 residues. V lost 4 bases and J 7 bases, leaving 17 bases between the germline ends. CDR3 sequence: CASSRDVRTGEQYF. CDR3 DNA sequence: TGTGCCAGCTCACGGGACGTAAGAACGGGAGAGCAGTACTTC.

This chain joins TRBV10-3 and TRBJ1-1; D call uncertain. Germline CDR1 reads ENHRY; CDR2 reads SYGVKD. The ends were cut back, 2 bases at V and 4 bases at J, with 11 bases in the middle. The CDR3 has 14 residues. CDR3 DNA sequence: TGTGCCATCAGTGAGAATTCGGGTTCCACTGAAGCTTTCTTT. Protein: CAISENSGSTEAFF.

This clone showed up just once. CDR3 loop: CASARQGATPVQYF. For the CDR3, the DNA is TGTGCCAGCGCCCGACAGGGGGCGACGCCCGTTCAGTATTTT. V and J are TRBV25-1 and TRBJ2-3, with TRBD1 identical over 10 bases. The CDR3 spans 14 residues. CDR1 and CDR2 from the germline V gene are MGHDK and SYGVNS. V dropped 8 bases and J dropped 12; count of bases not matched to a gene: 14.

The chain couples TRBV6-6 to TRBJ1-4; TRBD1 matches at 9 bases. Germline CDR1 and CDR2: MNHNY and SVGAGI (reference sequence). V was clipped by 7 bases and J by 3 bases; unmatched bases: 6. The CDR3 spans 15 residues. The CDR3 bases are TGTGCCAGCAAACTTACAGGGGGCCCTAATGAAAAACTGTTTTTT. It yields the protein CASKLTGGPNEKLFF.

In the case of this clone: Other DNA sequences from this sample encode an identical CDR3 as well. V usage is TRBV6-5 and J usage is TRBJ2-7; TRBD2 matches 10 bases. The CDR3 spans 15 residues. Trimming cost V 0 bases and J 4 bases; bases outside gene matches: 3. Germline CDR1 MNHEY, CDR2 SVGAGI. This CDR3 reads CASSYSASGSYEQYF. The CDR3 DNA follows: TGTGCCAGCAGTTACTCGGCTAGCGGGAGTTACGAGCAGTACTTC.

The chain joins TRBV10-3 to TRBJ2-2; TRBD2 agrees at 10 bases. V was pared by 2 bases and J by 2 bases, with 8 bases of the junction left unmatched. Germline CDR1 ENHRY, CDR2 SYGVKD. The CDR3 is made up of 18 amino acids. CDR3 loop: CAISEPLGLADNTGELFF. The CDR3 coding sequence is TGTGCCATCAGTGAGCCCCTTGGACTAGCGGACAACACCGGGGAGCTGTTTTTT.

The CDR3 nucleotides are TGTGCCAGCTCACCAATGTCCCAGGGGACTGGAAACACCATATATTTT. Encoded protein: CASSPMSQGTGNTIYF. V usage is TRBV18 and J usage is TRBJ1-3; possibly TRBD1 for D (6 bases). This CDR3 has 16 amino acids. V gave up 2 bases and J gave up 2 bases, with 13 bases separating them. In germline, CDR1 is KGHSH, CDR2 LQKENI.

V and J are TRBV19 and TRBJ2-3; 8 bases map to TRBD2. J gave up 0 bases and V 3 bases, and 8 bases lay outside the gene matches. CDR1 and CDR2 from the germline V gene are LNHDA and SQIVND (reference sequence). This CDR3 has 17 residues. The CDR3 here is CASSIAGGSPSTDTQYF. The CDR3 region has the DNA TGTGCCAGTAGTATCGCGGGAGGCTCGCCTAGCACAGATACGCAGTATTTT.

A single count supports this clone. The J gene is TRBJ2-7, the V gene TRBV5-1, with D maybe TRBD2 (5 bases). Looked up from germline, CDR1 is SGHRS and CDR2 is YFSETQ. V gave up 3 bases and J gave up 7 bases, with 17 bases separating them. The CDR3 loop spans 14 amino acids. CDR3 loop: CASSWASQNREQYF. CDR3 nucleotide sequence: TGCGCCAGCAGCTGGGCTAGCCAAAATCGGGAGCAGTACTTC.

This chain connects TRBV18 to TRBJ2-2; 7 positions match TRBD1. The CDR3 is 15 amino acids. After removal of 3 bases from V and 6 bases from J, the junction contained 7 bases not matched to a gene. Germline loops: CDR1 KGHSH, CDR2 LQKENI. Here the CDR3 reads CASSPGQIDAGELFF. DNA of the CDR3: TGTGCCAGCTCACCGGGACAGATTGACGCCGGGGAGCTGTTTTTT.

The V call is TRBV27, the J call TRBJ2-1; weak D call: TRBD1 (5 bases). Trimming took 5 bases from V and 7 from J, leaving 21 bases between them. This CDR3 region has 16 residues. Germline CDR1 is MNHEY and CDR2 is SMNVEV (reference sequence). The CDR3 sequence is CASSATTVPVRNEQFF. The CDR3 coding sequence is TGTGCCAGCAGTGCAACGACAGTGCCGGTGCGGAATGAGCAGTTCTTC.

The rearrangement links TRBV28 to TRBJ2-7, with a weak D call TRBD2 (5 bases). The CDR3 is 14 residues long. CDR1 is MDHEN, CDR2 SYDVKM, per germline. V dropped 6 bases and J dropped 7 bases, with 19 bases sitting between them. In DNA, the CDR3 is TGTGCCAGCAGGACTGGACTCGATGTTTGGGAGCAGTACTTC. Residues: CASRTGLDVWEQYF.

About this clone itself: Other nucleotide sequences from this sample produce the same CDR3. The chain recombines TRBV28 with TRBJ1-2, with a tentative D call TRBD1 (6 bases). The CDR3 is 15 residues long. CDR1 MDHEN and CDR2 SYDVKM come from the germline V gene. Trimming cost V 1 base and J 2 bases, with 11 bases left between them. The CDR3 DNA reads as TGTGCCAGCAGTTTATTTCCCGGACAGAACTATGGCTACACCTTC. This codes for CASSLFPGQNYGYTF.

This sequence joins TRBV5-1 and TRBJ2-7, with D possibly TRBD2 on 6 matching bases. Germline CDR1 and CDR2: SGHRS and YFSETQ. V lost 3 bases, J lost 0 bases, and 13 bases lay in between. The CDR3 consists of 15 residues. CDR3 bases: TGCGCCAGCAGCTCGGAGGGTGCGGCCTCCTACGAGCAGTACTTC. Protein sequence: CASSSEGAASYEQYF.

This rearrangement joins TRBV27 to TRBJ2-1; 9 bases map to TRBD2. Losses at the gene ends were 5 bases for V and 3 bases for J; bases not matched to a gene: 5. CDR1 is MNHEY and CDR2 is SMNVEV in the germline V gene (reference sequence). The CDR3 length is 15 residues. The CDR3 region has the DNA TGTGCCAGCAGTCCCAGCGGGAGGATCTACAATGAGCAGTTCTTC. Protein product: CASSPSGRIYNEQFF.

The J gene is TRBJ1-2, the V gene TRBV27; D might be TRBD1 (6 bases). The germline CDR1 and CDR2 sequences are MNHEY and SMNVEV (reference sequence). The V and J ends lost 6 bases and 8 bases respectively, with 13 bases between them. CDR3 length: 12 amino acids. The CDR3 here is CASRQGERGYTF. The CDR3 DNA follows: TGTGCCAGCAGACAGGGTGAACGGGGCTACACCTTC.

This rearrangement joins TRBV5-1 to TRBJ2-2; 8 bases align to TRBD1. Unmatched junction bases numbered 3, after V lost 4 bases and J lost 1 base. Germline CDR1 is SGHRS and CDR2 is YFSETQ. The CDR3 contains 15 residues. CDR3 in DNA: TGCGCCAGCAGCCCCGGGACAGGGAACACCGGGGAGCTGTTTTTT. Its protein is CASSPGTGNTGELFF.

The chain uses TRBV5-3 and TRBJ2-7; 7 nucleotides agree with TRBD2. TRBV5-3 is noted as an ORF with a role that remains uncertain. J was trimmed by 3 bases and V by 2 bases; bases with no gene match: 11. The CDR3 runs to 16 residues. CDR3 sequence reads: CARSLFGRTRGYEQYF. The CDR3 bases are TGTGCCAGAAGCTTATTCGGGAGGACCAGAGGCTACGAGCAGTACTTC.

J is TRBJ2-7 and V is TRBV10-2; D is possibly TRBD2 (5 bases). There are 14 residues in the CDR3. V dropped 6 bases and J dropped 3 bases, with 15 bases sitting between them. CDR1 is WSHSY and CDR2 is SAAADI in the germline V gene. CDR3 sequence reads: CASRSRVRSYEQYF. CDR3 DNA: TGCGCCAGCAGGTCGCGGGTGCGAAGCTACGAGCAGTACTTC.

V and J are TRBV5-4 and TRBJ1-3, with a tentative D call TRBD1 (5 bases). The CDR3 consists of 15 residues. V was pared by 3 bases and J by 4 bases, with 14 bases between. Germline CDR1 reads SGHNT; CDR2 reads YYREEE (reference sequence). The CDR3 is CASSSGGLTGNTIYF. Here the CDR3 DNA reads TGTGCCAGCAGCTCGGGGGGGTTGACGGGAAACACCATATATTTT.

The chain carries TRBV28 and TRBJ2-5; unclear D gene. Deletions cut 7 bases from V and 5 bases from J, with 11 bases between. The CDR3 extends over 12 amino acids. From germline, CDR1 is MDHEN and CDR2 SYDVKM. CDR3 DNA sequence: TGTGCCAGCAACGGCCTTCTGGAGACCCAGTACTTC. It specifies CASNGLLETQYF.

The CDR3 region is CASSPRLVAAGNYGYTF. In nucleotides, the CDR3 is TGTGCCAGCTCACCAAGATTGGTTGCAGCTGGGAACTATGGCTACACCTTC. The chain employs TRBV18 and TRBJ1-2, with unresolved D. Germline V gives CDR1 KGHSH, CDR2 LQKENI. This CDR3 has 17 residues. The ends were cut back, 2 bases at V and 2 bases at J, with 18 bases in the middle.